This is a list of T cell receptor beta chains from one sample in a study of cytomegalovirus exposure and HLA in healthy donors. Method: immunoSEQ multiplex PCR; TCRdb's copy keeps in-frame clones and lacks some. This table holds 100,000 to 150,000 clones, approximately 69% found once. Sequenced material: PBMCs. These receptors originate from a man aged 35 to 55 in good health and CMV-seropositive. Both conserved end residues are part of each CDR3. A D gene is named only where the DNA matches it firmly. A row's size may be missing; if present it is once, few, many or a size class.

V gene	clone size	J gene	D gene	CDR3 DNA	CDR3 protein
TRBV27	once	TRBJ2-6	NA	TGTGCCAGCAGTTTAAGGGGCGTTTATTCTGGGGCCAACGTCCTGACTTTC	CASSLRGVYSGANVLTF
TRBV7-2	NA	TRBJ1-2	NA	TGTGCCAGCAGCTTGACAGGACCCTATGGCTACACCTTC	CASSLTGPYGYTF
TRBV25-1	NA	TRBJ1-4	NA	TGTGCCAGCACCCAGAGCGGGGGACCAACTAATGAAAAACTGTTTTTT	CASTQSGGPTNEKLFF
TRBV28	NA	TRBJ2-4	NA	TGTGCCAGCAGGGACTTCGCTAACATTCAGTACTTC	CASRDFANIQYF
TRBV10-3	NA	TRBJ2-1	NA	TGTGCCATCAGTGAGTTTCCTAGCGAGAGCTCCTACAATGAGCAGTTCTTC	CAISEFPSESSYNEQFF
TRBV5-1	NA	TRBJ2-5	TRBD2	TGCGCCAGCAGCTTCGGACTAGCGGGGGGGGCTCAAGAGACCCAGTACTTC	CASSFGLAGGAQETQYF
TRBV27	NA	TRBJ1-1	NA	TGTGCCAGCAAAAAGGGGCCCAACACTGAAGCTTTCTTT	CASKKGPNTEAFF
TRBV28	NA	TRBJ1-1	NA	TGTGCCAGCAGTCCTGGGGGGTACACTGAAGCTTTCTTT	CASSPGGYTEAFF
TRBV4-2	NA	TRBJ2-5	TRBD1	TGTGCCAGCAGCCGGAGACAGGGCCTACTTGAGGGAACACAAGAGACCCAGTACTTC	CASSRRQGLLEGTQETQYF
TRBV6-6	NA	TRBJ2-7	TRBD1	TGTGCCAGCAGAACGGAAGGGGGCGTCTACGAGCAGTACTTC	CASRTEGGVYEQYF
TRBV11-2	few	TRBJ2-3	NA	TGTGCCAGCAGCTTTCGGACGGGGATGGGCACAGATACGCAGTATTTT	CASSFRTGMGTDTQYF
TRBV10-3	NA	TRBJ1-4	TRBD1	TGTGCCATCAGTTTTTCGGACAGGGGAGATGAAAAACTGTTTTTT	CAISFSDRGDEKLFF
TRBV7-6	once	TRBJ2-1	NA	TGTGCCAGCAGCTTAGAGCGCCCACGGCAAGAACCCTCCTACAATGAGCAGTTCTTC	CASSLERPRQEPSYNEQFF
TRBV5-1	NA	TRBJ1-6	TRBD1	TGCGCCAGCAGCCTAGGACAGGGTGTAAATTCACCCCTCCACTTT	CASSLGQGVNSPLHF
TRBV5-1	NA	TRBJ2-5	TRBD2	TGCGCCAGCAGTCGAGCGGGGGGGAGGGAGACCCAGTACTTC	CASSRAGGRETQYF
TRBV5-5	NA	TRBJ2-1	TRBD2	TGTGCCAGCAGCTTTAAAACTAGCGGGTCCAATGAGCAGTTCTTC	CASSFKTSGSNEQFF
TRBV6-5	NA	TRBJ2-3	TRBD2	TGTGCCAGCAGTTGGGGGGGGACAGATACGCAGTATTTT	CASSWGGTDTQYF
TRBV6-6	NA	TRBJ1-4	TRBD1	TGTGCCAGCAGTTTGGGACAGGGGGTAACTAATGAAAAACTGTTTTTT	CASSLGQGVTNEKLFF
TRBV6-1	few	TRBJ1-4	NA	TGTGCCAGCGCAACAGGACAGAATGAAAAACTGTTTTTT	CASATGQNEKLFF
TRBV18	once	TRBJ2-3	NA	TGTGCCAGCTCACCAAATCCGGGGGATACGCAGTATTTT	CASSPNPGDTQYF
TRBV5-4	NA	TRBJ2-7	TRBD1	TGTGCCAGCAGCTTGGGGGGACAGGGCTACGAGCAGTACTTC	CASSLGGQGYEQYF
TRBV6-1	NA	TRBJ2-7	NA	TGTGCCAGCAGTGGGACAGTCTACGAGCAGTACTTC	CASSGTVYEQYF
TRBV7-9	NA	TRBJ2-3	TRBD2	TGTGCCAGCAGCTTAGTGCTAGCGGGTAGCACAGATACGCAGTATTTT	CASSLVLAGSTDTQYF
TRBV7-2	few	TRBJ2-1	TRBD2	TGTGCCAGCAGCCAACCTGCGGGAGGGGGCTACAATGAGCAGTTCTTC	CASSQPAGGGYNEQFF
TRBV4-1	NA	TRBJ1-5	NA	TGCGCCAGCAGCCAAGTTCTGCAGGGAGGGAATCAGCCCCAGCATTTT	CASSQVLQGGNQPQHF
TRBV30	NA	TRBJ1-5	TRBD1	TGTGCCTGGAGGGAGGGGACAGCGTCCAATCAGCCCCAGCATTTT	CAWREGTASNQPQHF
TRBV27	NA	TRBJ2-7	NA	TGTGCCAGCAGTCCAAGACGGGCCTACGAGCAGTACTTC	CASSPRRAYEQYF
TRBV11-2	NA	TRBJ1-2	NA	TGTGCCAGCAGCTTAGATCGGGTCACCCGGGGAGGGGAGAGAGGCTACACCTTC	CASSLDRVTRGGERGYTF
TRBV7-9	NA	TRBJ1-4	NA	TGTGCCAGCAGCTTAGAGAAGGAGGCCAGTGAAAAACTGTTTTTT	CASSLEKEASEKLFF
TRBV5-1	NA	TRBJ1-5	NA	TGCGCCAGCAGCGTGGACGGCGGGCAGCCCCAGCATTTT	CASSVDGGQPQHF
TRBV6-1	NA	TRBJ1-2	NA	TGTGCCAGCGGAGTGGGGGCAGGGGATCGTGGCTACACCTTC	CASGVGAGDRGYTF
TRBV7-8	NA	TRBJ1-2	NA	TGTGCCAGCAGCCCCGGGAGGGTATCCCTCCGCCCCTATGGCTACACCTTC	CASSPGRVSLRPYGYTF